This entry describes one T cell receptor (beta chain). The data derive from a study of blood T cell repertoires in COVID-19. Across the study: Samples representing acute and convalescent COVID-19 were sourced from the United States, Italy and Spain. PBMCs, B-cell-depleted T cells, or T cells provided the cDNA or gDNA that made up the material.

Original processing methods: Quantification of nucleated cells was approximated via reference gene primer amplification. Generated by immunoSEQ multiplex PCR, the TCRdb table keeps only in-frame clones and is missing some. V and J calls and clone size are as listed in that table; D and trimming were resolved from the DNA. The table includes roughly 100,000 clones, about 75% detected once. The source of this sequence is a woman in her 70s with acute or convalescent COVID-19. The sample was peripheral blood.

The CDR3 region is CASSPQGGSSYNEQFF. For the CDR3, the DNA is TGTGCCAGCAGCCCACAGGGGGGAAGCTCCTACAATGAGCAGTTCTTC. V gene TRBV7-9 combines with J gene TRBJ2-1; 8 bases match TRBD1. The V gene's germline CDR1 is SEHNR and CDR2 FQNEAQ (reference sequence). The CDR3 has 16 amino acids. Losses at the gene ends were 5 bases for V and 0 bases for J; bases not matched to a gene: 6.